This T cell receptor (beta chain) is from a study of blood T cell repertoires in COVID-19. Whole-study context: COVID-19 samples from acute and convalescent phases originated in the United States, Italy and Spain. The analysed material was cDNA or gDNA that came from T cells, B-cell-depleted T cells, or PBMCs.

The ends were cut back, 4 bases at V and 0 bases at J, with 11 bases in the middle. This CDR3 comprises 15 residues. In germline, CDR1 is SGHKS, CDR2 YYEKEE (reference sequence). This clone was counted between two and nine times. This table comes from immunoSEQ multiplex PCR, and its TCRdb copy is limited to in-frame clones, with some not included. The sample lists 90,000 to 100,000 clones, roughly 82% seen once, with about 11% in the top ten. The clonotype was recovered from a man between 65 and 80 years old with active or convalescent COVID-19. Sequences were obtained from peripheral blood. This chain uses TRBV5-5 with TRBJ2-1, with D perhaps matching TRBD2 (6 bases). CDR3 in DNA: TGTGCCAGCAGCGAGGGACTGTACTCCTACAATGAGCAGTTCTTC. Residues: CASSEGLYSYNEQFF.